One and the same sample provided the 30 T cell receptor beta chains below, sequenced in a study of shared clonotypes between healthy human individuals. Clones were sequenced by immunoSEQ multiplex PCR, and TCRdb holds only the in-frame ones, with some missing. The sample carries fewer than 650,000 clones, 60% to 85% recorded once. The material sequenced was PBMCs. These receptors originate from a woman aged 40-49 years in good health. Some clones in this sample may be carry-over from other donors' samples.

V is TRBV25-1 and J is TRBJ2-1; possibly TRBD1 for D (6 bases). Trimming stripped 4 bases from V and 7 bases from J, with 11 bases between. The CDR3 runs 13 residues. From germline, CDR1 is MGHDK and CDR2 SYGVNS. CDR3 amino acids: CASSANTGNEQFF. As DNA, the CDR3 is TGTGCCAGCAGTGCAAACACAGGGAATGAGCAGTTCTTC.

This sequence joins TRBV28 and TRBJ1-4; D might be TRBD1 (5 bases). Germline assignment: CDR1 MDHEN and CDR2 SYDVKM. Deletions cut 6 bases from V and 7 bases from J, with 15 bases between. This CDR3 comprises 14 residues. The CDR3 bases are TGTGCCAGCAGGACCGGGGGGTACGGTGAAAAACTGTTTTTT. Amino acid sequence: CASRTGGYGEKLFF.

The chain recombines TRBV7-9 with TRBJ1-2, with D tentatively TRBD1 (6 bases). The CDR3 contains 14 residues. V was clipped by 5 bases and J by 2 bases, with 12 bases between them. Germline V gene data show CDR1 as SEHNR and CDR2 as FQNEAQ (reference sequence). CDR3 coding DNA: TGTGCCAGCAGCATATCAACAGGGAACTATGGCTACACCTTC. The encoded protein is CASSISTGNYGYTF.

This clone was counted only a few times. The chain carries TRBV7-3 and TRBJ1-1, with 8 bases fitting TRBD1. Germline V lookup: CDR1 SGHTA, CDR2 FQGTGA. This CDR3 region has 14 residues. Trimming cost V 5 bases and J 5 bases; bases outside gene matches: 7. The CDR3 DNA reads as TGTGCCAGCAGCACAGGACAGGGTTGGACTGAAGCTTTCTTT. It translates to CASSTGQGWTEAFF.

This chain links TRBV6-1 with TRBJ2-1, with 9 nucleotides matching TRBD2. Germline V CDR1 and CDR2: MNHNS, SASEGT. This CDR3 has 13 residues. V shed 6 bases, J shed 6 bases, and the junction held 3 bases outside the gene matches. CDR3 in DNA: TGTGCCAGCAGCCAGCGGGGGGTCAATGAGCAGTTCTTC. Encoded protein: CASSQRGVNEQFF.

The gene calls are TRBV28 and TRBJ2-1, with 7 nucleotides matching TRBD2. The trim removed 10 bases at V and 0 bases at J, leaving 12 bases unmatched. Germline lookup yields CDR1 MDHEN and CDR2 SYDVKM. There are 16 residues in the CDR3. Written as DNA, the CDR3 is TGTGCCACCCTACCCAATCGGGAGGCCTCCTACAATGAGCAGTTCTTC. It encodes CATLPNREASYNEQFF.

The rearrangement uses TRBV5-4 and TRBJ2-2; D unclear. The V end was cut by 4 bases, the J end by 1 base, with 5 bases between. The CDR3 is 13 residues long. Germline CDR1 and CDR2: SGHNT and YYREEE (reference sequence). The CDR3 loop is CASSQQNTGELFF. Written as DNA, the CDR3 is TGTGCCAGCAGCCAGCAGAACACCGGGGAGCTGTTTTTT.

This clone has a single count. This likely stems from a read error, as it lies one base from a far larger clone. CDR3 sequence reads: CASSLMNTKAFF. The CDR3 region has the DNA TGTGCCAGCAGCTTAATGAACACTAAAGCTTTCTTT. V usage is TRBV7-9 and J usage is TRBJ1-1; D not resolved. The CDR3 contains 12 residues. Germline V CDR1 and CDR2: SEHNR, FQNEAQ (reference sequence).

The genes are TRBV7-8 and TRBJ2-5; D is perhaps TRBD1 (6 bases). This CDR3 region has 16 residues. Trimming removed 5 bases at V and 1 base at J, with 17 bases between. From germline, CDR1 is SGHVS and CDR2 FQNEAQ. In nucleotides, the CDR3 is TGTGCCAGCAGCCCAAACAGCCCAGGGGCCCAAGAGACCCAGTACTTC. Amino acids: CASSPNSPGAQETQYF.

This clone was detected a few times. V usage is TRBV30 and J usage is TRBJ2-1; no reliable D call. Germline CDR1 and CDR2: GTSNPN and SVGIG (reference sequence). V was clipped by 0 bases and J by 10 bases, with 13 bases between them. CDR3 length: 13 residues. The CDR3 reads CAWSVGWDQEQFF. CDR3 DNA: TGTGCCTGGAGTGTGGGTTGGGATCAGGAGCAGTTCTTC.

This rearrangement joins TRBV7-3 to TRBJ2-2; tentative D call: TRBD1 (5 bases). The V end lost 2 bases, the J end lost 3 bases, and 13 bases lay between the germline ends. Germline V gene data show CDR1 as SGHTA and CDR2 as FQGTGA. The CDR3 is made up of 16 amino acids. CDR3 in DNA: TGTGCCAGCAGCTTACAGGCTAGGGGCGACACCGGGGAGCTGTTTTTT. Translation gives CASSLQARGDTGELFF.

This clone turned up a few times. The genes are TRBV9 and TRBJ2-3, with 9 bases that match TRBD2. Germline V gene data show CDR1 as SGDLS and CDR2 as YYNGEE. With V trimmed by 0 bases and J by 0 bases, 2 bases remained unmatched. The CDR3 spans 16 residues. CDR3 amino acids: CASSVGLAESTDTQYF. In DNA, the CDR3 is TGTGCCAGCAGCGTAGGACTAGCGGAAAGCACAGATACGCAGTATTTT.

This clone has only a few counts. The chain is built from TRBV30 and TRBJ1-2, with D possibly being TRBD1 (6 bases). V lost 0 bases, J lost 5 bases, and 16 bases lay in between. Germline V gene lookup returns CDR1 GTSNPN and CDR2 SVGIG (reference sequence). This CDR3 contains 15 residues. The CDR3 DNA reads as TGTGCCTGGAGTGTACAGGGCGGGGCGGAGTATGGCTACACCTTC. Its translation: CAWSVQGGAEYGYTF.

The chain couples TRBV9 to TRBJ2-3; no firm D call. Trimming took 4 bases from V and 4 from J, leaving 13 bases between them. The CDR3 has 14 amino acids. Looked up from germline, CDR1 is SGDLS and CDR2 is YYNGEE. In nucleotides, the CDR3 is TGTGCCAGCAGCCGAAGATCCGAATCAGATACGCAGTATTTT. This gives the protein CASSRRSESDTQYF. Variable domain in full (rest from reference TRBV9 and TRBJ2-3): DSGVTQTPKHLITATGQRVTLRCSPRSGDLSVYWYQQSLDQGLQFLIQYYNGEERAKGNILERFSAQQFPDLHSELNLSSLELGDSALYFCASSRRSESDTQYFGPGTRLTVL.

The chain combines TRBV7-3 with TRBJ2-6; D is uncertain. Germline V CDR1 and CDR2: SGHTA, FQGTGA. This CDR3 has 19 residues. V lost 4 bases and J 4 bases, leaving 23 bases between the germline ends. The CDR3 bases are TGTGCCAGCAGCTCGTGGTCGGGTGCCTTGGCCTCAGGGGCCAACGTCCTGACTTTC. It is translated as CASSSWSGALASGANVLTF.

The chain is built from TRBV5-4 and TRBJ2-2; D could derive from TRBD1 or TRBD2 (5 bases each). The V gene lost 0 bases and the J gene lost 5 bases, with 14 bases spanning the gap. CDR1 SGHNT and CDR2 YYREEE come from the germline V gene (reference sequence). The CDR3 is made up of 16 amino acids. As DNA, the CDR3 is TGTGCCAGCAGCTTGGGAGGGGCGCGAAAAACCGGGGAGCTGTTTTTT. This translates into CASSLGGARKTGELFF. Together with reference TRBV5-4 and TRBJ2-2, the CDR3 gives the full variable domain: ETGVTQSPTHLIKTRGQQVTLRCSSQSGHNTVSWYQQALGQGPQFIFQYYREEENGRGNFPPRFSGLQFPNYSSELNVNALELDDSALYLCASSLGGARKTGELFFGEGSRLTVL.

In its sample, this clone was seen once. The same CDR3 is also encoded by other DNA sequences in this sample. The genes are TRBV5-1 and TRBJ2-3; D gene ambiguous. The CDR3 has 15 residues. Trimming took 0 bases from V and 5 from J, leaving 13 bases between them. Germline V gives CDR1 SGHRS, CDR2 YFSETQ. The DNA of the CDR3 is TGCGCCAGCAGCTTGGAGGGTAGGGTGGGAGATACGCAGTATTTT. Translated: CASSLEGRVGDTQYF.

Many counts were recorded for this clone. This rearrangement joins TRBV7-2 to TRBJ2-2; D not resolved. Germline V gene data show CDR1 as SGHTA and CDR2 as FQGNSA. This CDR3 region has 13 residues. With 7 bases removed from V and 0 bases from J, the gap between germline ends came to 6 bases. Here the CDR3 reads CASKGSNTGELFF. The CDR3 bases are TGTGCCAGCAAAGGGTCGAACACCGGGGAGCTGTTTTTT.

The gene calls are TRBV7-9 and TRBJ2-1; TRBD2 agrees at 7 bases. CDR3 length: 14 residues. V dropped 4 bases and J dropped 3; count of bases not matched to a gene: 3. Germline V gene data show CDR1 as SEHNR and CDR2 as FQNEAQ (reference sequence). The CDR3 DNA reads as TGTGCCAGCAGCTCCGAGCGGGACTACAATGAGCAGTTCTTC. This encodes CASSSERDYNEQFF.

The rearrangement uses TRBV10-3 and TRBJ2-3; maybe TRBD1 (5 bases). V lost 0 bases, J lost 4 bases, and 8 bases lay in between. Per germline, CDR1 ENHRY and CDR2 SYGVKD. This CDR3 region has 14 residues. CDR3 residues: CAISESAGPDTQYF. CDR3 sequence (DNA): TGTGCCATCAGTGAGTCGGCAGGGCCAGATACGCAGTATTTT.

The chain couples TRBV30 to TRBJ1-5; TRBD1 is a possible D gene (5 bases). Looked up from germline, CDR1 is GTSNPN and CDR2 is SVGIG (reference sequence). V was clipped by 5 bases and J by 3 bases, with 11 bases between them. The CDR3 extends over 13 amino acids. Here the CDR3 reads CAWGTGINQPQHF. The CDR3 bases are TGTGCCTGGGGTACAGGAATCAATCAGCCCCAGCATTTT.

This clone was seen just once. The chain employs TRBV2 and TRBJ1-1; 9 bases agree with TRBD1. Trimming cost V 4 bases and J 4 bases; bases outside gene matches: 7. The CDR3 is 15 residues long. The V gene's germline CDR1 is SNHLY and CDR2 FYNNEI. CDR3 sequence: CASSGQGGRGTEAFF. The DNA for the CDR3 is TGTGCCAGCAGTGGACAGGGGGGTCGGGGCACTGAAGCTTTCTTT.

The chain recombines TRBV27 with TRBJ2-7, with D unclear. The CDR3 is made up of 16 amino acids. V gave up 0 bases and J gave up 2 bases, with 14 bases separating them. Germline-derived CDR1 and CDR2 are MNHEY and SMNVEV (reference sequence). The CDR3 protein is CASSLSSQVNTYEQYF. As DNA, the CDR3 is TGTGCCAGCAGTTTATCGAGCCAGGTTAATACCTACGAGCAGTACTTC.

The V gene is TRBV6-6, the J gene TRBJ2-2; tentatively, D is TRBD2 (6 bases). This CDR3 is built from 14 residues. Germline assignment: CDR1 MNHNY and CDR2 SVGAGI (reference sequence). The V end was cut by 2 bases, the J end by 3 bases, with 7 bases between. The DNA of the CDR3 is TGTGCCAGCAGTTACAGGAGGGACACCGGGGAGCTGTTTTTT. This gives the protein CASSYRRDTGELFF.

CDR3 loop: CASSPAAVEKLFF. CDR3 sequence (DNA): TGTGCCAGCAGCCCCGCGGCAGTCGAAAAACTGTTTTTT. This chain links TRBV11-2 with TRBJ1-4; unclear D gene. The germline V gene has CDR1 SGHAT and CDR2 FQNNGV. CDR3 length: 13 residues. V was cut by 5 bases and J by 8 bases, with 12 bases left in between. Combining the CDR3 with reference TRBV11-2 and TRBJ1-4 gives the whole variable domain EAGVAQSPRYKIIEKRQSVAFWCNPISGHATLYWYQQILGQGPKLLIQFQNNGVVDDSQLPKDRFSAERLKGVDSTLKIQPAKLEDSAVYLCASSPAAVEKLFFGSGTQLSVL.

This rearrangement joins TRBV7-9 to TRBJ2-1, with 9 bases fitting TRBD2. This CDR3 region has 14 residues. Germline CDR1 is SEHNR and CDR2 is FQNEAQ (reference sequence). With V trimmed by 5 bases and J by 5 bases, 4 bases remained unmatched. CDR3 in amino acids: CASSNGLANNEQFF. The CDR3 bases are TGTGCCAGCAGCAATGGACTAGCGAACAATGAGCAGTTCTTC. The whole variable domain, remainder taken from reference TRBV7-9 and TRBJ2-1, is DTGVSQNPRHKITKRGQNVTFRCDPISEHNRLYWYRQTLGQGPEFLTYFQNEAQLEKSRLLSDRFSAERPKGSFSTLEIQRTEQGDSAMYLCASSNGLANNEQFFGPGTRLTVL.

This clone occurred once. The chain couples TRBV5-1 to TRBJ2-3; TRBD1 is a possible D gene (5 bases). CDR1 and CDR2 from the germline V gene are SGHRS and YFSETQ. The CDR3 is 15 residues long. The V end was cut by 0 bases, the J end by 2 bases, with 10 bases between. The CDR3 protein is CASSLGGQITDTQYF. The CDR3 DNA reads as TGCGCCAGCAGCTTGGGGGGCCAGATCACAGATACGCAGTATTTT. Based on the CDR3 plus reference TRBV5-1 and TRBJ2-3, the full variable domain is KAGVTQTPRYLIKTRGQQVTLSCSPISGHRSVSWYQQTPGQGLQFLFEYFSETQRNKGNFPGRFSGRQFSNSRSEMNVSTLELGDSALYLCASSLGGQITDTQYFGPGTRLTVL.

About this clone itself: One base away lies a much larger clone, so this may be a sequencing read error. The chain recombines TRBV29-1 with TRBJ2-5; TRBD2 is a possible D gene (6 bases). V lost 6 bases, J lost 4 bases, and 15 bases lay in between. CDR1 and CDR2 (germline): SQVTM, ANQGSEA. This CDR3 contains 13 residues. CDR3 region: CSVPGTPRETQYF. The CDR3 DNA reads as TGCAGCGTGCCCGGGACTCCTCGAGAGACCCAGTACTTC.

The chain links TRBV6-6 to TRBJ1-1; D is perhaps TRBD1 (6 bases). Germline-derived CDR1 and CDR2 are MNHNY and SVGAGI (reference sequence). This CDR3 comprises 15 residues. Trimming took 8 bases from V and 5 from J, leaving 21 bases between them. The CDR3 sequence: CASGVGARWQTEAFF. The DNA for the CDR3 is TGTGCCAGCGGAGTGGGGGCGCGGTGGCAAACTGAAGCTTTCTTT.

This clone has only one observation. Other DNA sequences in this sample translate to the same CDR3. The J gene is TRBJ1-1, the V gene TRBV7-8; D might be TRBD1 (5 bases). Trimming took off 3 bases at V and 8 bases at J, with 7 bases between the two ends. The CDR3 sequence is 11 residues long. The germline CDR1 and CDR2 sequences are SGHVS and FQNEAQ. The CDR3 coding sequence is TGTGCCAGCAGCTTTGGGGGAGAAGCTTTCTTT. Amino acids: CASSFGGEAFF.